The clone carrying this T cell receptor beta chain was counted between two and nine times. The target antigen is unknown. The data were obtained in a study of T cells in Graves' hyperthyroidism and ophthalmopathy. The CDR3 regions of TCR beta were amplified from RNA transcripts. The HTBI primer set was used in a first-round RT-PCR of the TCR CDR3. TCRdb recomputed calls from the multiplex PCR reads with MiXCR, one row per CDR3 protein. The sample has around 500,000 distinct CDR3 sequences; approximately 15% are singletons. From more than 8 ml of fresh peripheral blood, PBMCs were isolated. Findings and caveats of the study: Ophthalmopathy was told apart from stable hyperthyroidism by a 13 V-J model. Most thyroid clonotypes with frequency above 0.001 were detected in blood.

CDR3 length: 13 amino acids. The germline V gene encodes CDR1 SNHLY and CDR2 FYNNEI. The V end was cut by 7 bases, the J end by 0 bases, with 10 bases between. Sequencing was carried out using blood. The V gene is TRBV2, the J gene TRBJ2-7; possible D gene TRBD1, 6 bases. This clonotype was obtained from a middle-aged woman with Graves' hyperthyroidism. In DNA, the CDR3 is TGTGCCAGCAAAGAGGACAGCTCCTACGAGCAGTACTTC. Amino acid sequence: CASKEDSSYEQYF. Full variable domain (outside the CDR3, taken from reference TRBV2 and TRBJ2-7): EPEVTQTPSHQVTQMGQEVILRCVPISNHLYFYWYRQILGQKVEFLVSFYNNEISEKSEIFDDQFSVERPDGSNFTLKIRSTKLEDSAMYFCASKEDSSYEQYFGPGTRLTVT.